This T cell receptor (beta chain) appears in the sequencing data of a study of shared clonotypes between healthy human individuals. Looking at the study overall: The study enrolled two women and three men aged 18 to 49.

This clone turned up a few times. Its target is unknown. V trimming: 0 bases; J trimming: 1 base; junction bases outside the gene matches: 5. The CDR3 is 17 residues long. Germline CDR1 reads SGHTS; CDR2 reads YDEGEE. Study findings and constraints: Rarefaction showed sorted-subset sequencing was incomplete despite large depth.

At the deep level, the assay was run. Several immunoSEQ plates held equal portions of the genomic DNA taken from each subset. TCRdb's copy holds only in-frame clones and misses some; the assay was immunoSEQ multiplex PCR. The sample carries approximately 2,000,000 clones, just under 95% recorded once. The chain joins TRBV5-8 to TRBJ1-5; 9 bases agree with TRBD1. The TCR originated in a man aged 18 to 29 in good health. Some clones in this sample may be carry-over from other donors' samples. Sequencing was carried out using naive CD4+ T cells from PBMCs. Described subset: CD45RA+ positively selected. In DNA form, the CDR3 reads TGTGCCAGCAGCTTGGAGCCCGGGACAGGGAGCAATCAGCCCCAGCATTTT. Protein product: CASSLEPGTGSNQPQHF.